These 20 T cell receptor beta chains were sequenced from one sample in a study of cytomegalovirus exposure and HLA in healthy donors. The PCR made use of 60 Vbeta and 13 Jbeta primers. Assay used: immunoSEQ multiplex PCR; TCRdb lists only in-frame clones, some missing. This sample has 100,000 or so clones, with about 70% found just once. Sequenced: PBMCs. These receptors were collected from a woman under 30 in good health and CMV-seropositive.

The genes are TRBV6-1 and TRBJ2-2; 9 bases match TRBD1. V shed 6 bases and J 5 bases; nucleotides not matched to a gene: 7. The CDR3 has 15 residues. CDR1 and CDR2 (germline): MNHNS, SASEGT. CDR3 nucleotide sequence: TGTGCCAGCAGCTGGGGACAGGGTGAGACCGGGGAGCTGTTTTTT. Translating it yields CASSWGQGETGELFF.

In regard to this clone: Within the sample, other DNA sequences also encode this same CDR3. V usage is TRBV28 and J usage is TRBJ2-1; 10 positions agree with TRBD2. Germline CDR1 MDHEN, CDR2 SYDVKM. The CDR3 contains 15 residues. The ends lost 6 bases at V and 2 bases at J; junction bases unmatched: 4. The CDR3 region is CASSLSGRAYNEQFF. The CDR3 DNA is TGTGCCAGCAGCCTCAGCGGGAGGGCCTACAATGAGCAGTTCTTC.

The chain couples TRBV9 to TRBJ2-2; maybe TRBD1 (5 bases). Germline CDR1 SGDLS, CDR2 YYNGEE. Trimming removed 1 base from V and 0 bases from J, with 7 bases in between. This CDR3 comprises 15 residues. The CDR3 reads CASSVQGSNTGELFF. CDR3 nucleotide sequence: TGTGCCAGCAGCGTACAGGGCTCGAACACCGGGGAGCTGTTTTTT.

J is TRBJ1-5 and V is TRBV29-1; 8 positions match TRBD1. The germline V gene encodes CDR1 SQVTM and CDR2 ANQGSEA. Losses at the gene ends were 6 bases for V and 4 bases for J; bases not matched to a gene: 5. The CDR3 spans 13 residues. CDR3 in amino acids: CSVSGTGNQPQHF. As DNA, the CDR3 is TGCAGCGTGTCCGGGACAGGAAATCAGCCCCAGCATTTT.

CDR3 DNA sequence: TGTGCCAGCAGCCAGGCATACAGGGAAGGAAACACCATATATTTT. As protein: CASSQAYREGNTIYF. The chain is built from TRBV9 and TRBJ1-3; TRBD1 is a possible D gene (6 bases). Trimming left V 4 bases short and J 4 bases short, with 15 bases between. Germline lookup yields CDR1 SGDLS and CDR2 YYNGEE. The CDR3 is 15 residues long.

CDR3 amino acids: CASSLAIQGPYGYTF. CDR3 DNA: TGTGCCAGCAGCTTGGCCATACAGGGCCCCTATGGCTACACCTTC. V usage is TRBV5-4 and J usage is TRBJ1-2, with TRBD1 as a possible D gene (6 bases). This CDR3 region has 15 residues. The germline V gene encodes CDR1 SGHNT and CDR2 YYREEE (reference sequence). The V gene lost 0 bases and the J gene lost 4 bases, with 13 bases spanning the gap.

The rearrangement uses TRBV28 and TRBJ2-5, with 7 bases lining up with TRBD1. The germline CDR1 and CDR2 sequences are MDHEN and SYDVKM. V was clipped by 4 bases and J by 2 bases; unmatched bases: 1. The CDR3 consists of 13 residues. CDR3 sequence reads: CASSSGQQETQYF. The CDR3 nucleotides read TGTGCCAGCAGTTCGGGACAGCAAGAGACCCAGTACTTC.

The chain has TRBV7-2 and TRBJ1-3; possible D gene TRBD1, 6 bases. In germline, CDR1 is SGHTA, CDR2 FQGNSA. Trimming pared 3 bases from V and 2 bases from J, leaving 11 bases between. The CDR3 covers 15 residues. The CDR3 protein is CASSFLQGPGNTIYF. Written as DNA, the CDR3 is TGTGCCAGCAGCTTCTTACAGGGCCCTGGAAACACCATATATTTT.

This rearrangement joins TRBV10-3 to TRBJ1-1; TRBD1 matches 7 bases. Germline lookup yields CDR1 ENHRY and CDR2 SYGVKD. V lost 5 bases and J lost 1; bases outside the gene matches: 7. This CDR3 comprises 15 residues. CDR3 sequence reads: CAISTRDSENTEAFF. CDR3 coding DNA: TGTGCCATCAGTACCCGGGACAGCGAGAACACTGAAGCTTTCTTT.

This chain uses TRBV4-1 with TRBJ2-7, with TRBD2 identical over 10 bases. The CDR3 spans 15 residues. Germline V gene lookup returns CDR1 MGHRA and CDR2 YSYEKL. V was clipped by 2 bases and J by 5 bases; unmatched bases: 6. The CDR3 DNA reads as TGCGCCAGCAGCCAACCCGGGACTAGCGTCGACGAGCAGTACTTC. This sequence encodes CASSQPGTSVDEQYF.

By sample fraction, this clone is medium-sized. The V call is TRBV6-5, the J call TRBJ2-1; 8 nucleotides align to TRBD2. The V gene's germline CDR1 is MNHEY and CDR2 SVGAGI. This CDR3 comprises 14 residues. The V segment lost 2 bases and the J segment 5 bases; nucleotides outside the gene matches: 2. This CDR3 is CASSYSGRNNEQFF. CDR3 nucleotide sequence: TGTGCCAGCAGTTACAGCGGGAGAAACAATGAGCAGTTCTTC.

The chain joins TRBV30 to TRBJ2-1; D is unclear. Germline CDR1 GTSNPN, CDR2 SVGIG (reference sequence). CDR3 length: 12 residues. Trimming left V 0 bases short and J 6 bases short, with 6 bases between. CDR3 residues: CAWSVLGNEQFF. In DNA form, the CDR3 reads TGTGCCTGGAGTGTACTCGGCAATGAGCAGTTCTTC.

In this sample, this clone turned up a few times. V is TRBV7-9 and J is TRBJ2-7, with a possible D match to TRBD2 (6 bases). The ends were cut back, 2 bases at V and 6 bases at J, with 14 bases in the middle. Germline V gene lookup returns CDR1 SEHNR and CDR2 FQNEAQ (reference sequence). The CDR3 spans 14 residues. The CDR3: CASSLWGIGGEQYF. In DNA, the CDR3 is TGTGCCAGCAGCTTATGGGGGATCGGGGGCGAGCAGTACTTC.

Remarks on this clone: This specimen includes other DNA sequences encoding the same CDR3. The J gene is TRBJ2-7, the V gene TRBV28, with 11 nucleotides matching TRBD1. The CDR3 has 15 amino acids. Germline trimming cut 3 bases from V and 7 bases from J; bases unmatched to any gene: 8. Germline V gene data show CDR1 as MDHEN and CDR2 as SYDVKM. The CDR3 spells CASSLGGQGAGEQYF. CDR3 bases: TGTGCCAGCAGTTTGGGAGGACAGGGGGCGGGAGAGCAGTACTTC.

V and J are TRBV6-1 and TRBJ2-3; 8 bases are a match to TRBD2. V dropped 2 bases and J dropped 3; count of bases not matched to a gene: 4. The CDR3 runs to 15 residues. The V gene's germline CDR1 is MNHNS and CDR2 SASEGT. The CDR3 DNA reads TGTGCCAGCAGTGAATTAGCGGGGAATACAGATACGCAGTATTTT. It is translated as CASSELAGNTDTQYF.

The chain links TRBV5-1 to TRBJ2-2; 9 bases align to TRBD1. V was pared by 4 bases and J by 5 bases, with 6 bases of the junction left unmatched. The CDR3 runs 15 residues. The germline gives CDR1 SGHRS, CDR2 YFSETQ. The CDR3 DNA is TGCGCCAGCAGCGATACAGGGGGCTTTACCGGGGAGCTGTTTTTT. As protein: CASSDTGGFTGELFF.

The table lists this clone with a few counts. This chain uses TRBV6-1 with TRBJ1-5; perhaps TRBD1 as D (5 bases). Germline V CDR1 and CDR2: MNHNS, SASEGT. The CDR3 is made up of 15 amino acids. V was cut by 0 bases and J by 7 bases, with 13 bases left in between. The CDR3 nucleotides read TGTGCCAGCAGTGAAGCGTCAGGGCATGGCCAGCCCCAGCATTTT. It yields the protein CASSEASGHGQPQHF.

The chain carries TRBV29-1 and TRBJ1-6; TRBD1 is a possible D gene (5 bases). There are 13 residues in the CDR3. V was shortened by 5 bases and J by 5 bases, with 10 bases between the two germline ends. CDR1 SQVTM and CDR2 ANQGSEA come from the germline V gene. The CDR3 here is CSVLTENNSPLHF. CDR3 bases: TGCAGCGTTTTGACAGAAAATAATTCACCCCTCCACTTT.

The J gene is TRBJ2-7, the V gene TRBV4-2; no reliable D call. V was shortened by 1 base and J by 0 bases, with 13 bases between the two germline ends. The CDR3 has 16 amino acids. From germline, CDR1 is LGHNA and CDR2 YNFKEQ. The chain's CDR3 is CASSQGSTYPSYEQYF. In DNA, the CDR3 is TGTGCCAGCAGCCAAGGTTCTACCTATCCCTCCTACGAGCAGTACTTC.

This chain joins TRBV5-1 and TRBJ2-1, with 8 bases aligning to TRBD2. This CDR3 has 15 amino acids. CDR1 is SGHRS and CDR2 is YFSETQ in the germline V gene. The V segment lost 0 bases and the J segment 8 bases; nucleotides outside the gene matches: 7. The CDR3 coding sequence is TGCGCCAGCAGCTTGGCCAGCGGGAGTTTACATGAGCAGTTCTTC. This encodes CASSLASGSLHEQFF.